This T cell receptor (beta chain) was recorded in a study of blood T cell repertoires in COVID-19. Study-level information: Acute and convalescent COVID-19 specimens originated in the United States, Italy and Spain.

CDR3 length: 14 amino acids. CDR1 is MNHEY and CDR2 is SMNVEV in the germline V gene (reference sequence). V trimming: 3 bases; J trimming: 4 bases; junction bases outside the gene matches: 5. This clone has just a few counts. Original processing notes: For nucleated cells, counts were estimated from reference gene primer amplification. Method: immunoSEQ multiplex PCR; TCRdb's copy keeps in-frame clones and lacks some. V and J calls and clone size are those listed in that table; D and trimming were worked out from the DNA. The profile shows 170,000 or so clones, more than 70% of them singletons. The clonotype comes from a man aged 45-60 years with active or convalescent COVID-19. The sample comprised peripheral blood. The chain is built from TRBV27 and TRBJ1-2; 7 bases agree with TRBD1. Here the CDR3 reads CASSFSGGRYGYTF. CDR3 bases: TGTGCCAGCAGTTTTTCAGGGGGTCGCTATGGCTACACCTTC.